A single sample gave rise to the 6 T cell receptor beta chains below, sequenced in a study of cytomegalovirus exposure and HLA in healthy donors. The study ran its PCR with 60 Vbeta and 13 Jbeta primers. The protocol was immunoSEQ multiplex PCR, while the TCRdb copy is restricted to in-frame clones and leaves out a portion. The table includes about 190,000 clones, about four fifths detected once. Specimen: PBMCs. These receptors all stem from a woman younger than 45 in good health and CMV-seropositive.

This sequence joins TRBV7-9 and TRBJ1-1; a weak D match, TRBD1 (6 bases). CDR3 length equals 12 residues. V was shortened by 3 bases and J by 8 bases, with 10 bases between the two germline ends. Germline CDR1 is SEHNR and CDR2 is FQNEAQ (reference sequence). For the CDR3, the DNA is TGTGCCAGCAGCTTCCCAGGGGAGGAAGCTTTCTTT. Protein: CASSFPGEEAFF.

V gene TRBV7-2 combines with J gene TRBJ1-1; D might be TRBD1 (6 bases). Trimming left V 2 bases short and J 1 base short, with 8 bases between. This CDR3 spans 14 amino acids. Germline CDR1 and CDR2: SGHTA and FQGNSA. CDR3 loop: CASSLRGKNTEAFF. The CDR3 coding sequence is TGTGCCAGCAGCTTAAGGGGGAAGAACACTGAAGCTTTCTTT.

The CDR3 sequence: CASSPALLRSNTEAFF. The CDR3 bases are TGTGCCAGCAGTCCCGCGCTCCTTCGGTCGAACACTGAAGCTTTCTTT. The J gene is TRBJ1-1, the V gene TRBV27; D uncertain. The V gene lost 5 bases and the J gene lost 1 base, with 17 bases spanning the gap. The CDR3 totals 16 residues. In germline, CDR1 is MNHEY, CDR2 SMNVEV (reference sequence).

The chain couples TRBV6-5 to TRBJ1-3; no firm D call. There are 15 residues in the CDR3. V was shortened by 2 bases and J by 0 bases, with 8 bases between the two germline ends. Germline values: CDR1 MNHEY, CDR2 SVGAGI. The CDR3 nucleotides read TGTGCCAGCAGTTACGGAGGGTTCTCTGGAAACACCATATATTTT. Its protein is CASSYGGFSGNTIYF.

The gene calls are TRBV19 and TRBJ1-5; 9 positions agree with TRBD1. This CDR3 contains 17 residues. Per germline, CDR1 LNHDA and CDR2 SQIVND (reference sequence). V lost 8 bases, J lost 6 bases, and 17 bases stayed unmatched. The CDR3 loop is CASRVGTGTMVGQPQHF. CDR3 nucleotide sequence: TGTGCCAGTCGAGTGGGGACAGGGACCATGGTGGGTCAGCCCCAGCATTTT.

This clone was seen only a few times. DNA for the CDR3: TGTGCCAGCAGTTTCCCTAATTCCGAGCAGTACTTC. The encoded protein is CASSFPNSEQYF. The chain carries TRBV27 and TRBJ2-7; D gene uncertain. The V end was cut by 3 bases, the J end by 6 bases, with 9 bases between. This CDR3 spans 12 amino acids. CDR1 MNHEY and CDR2 SMNVEV come from the germline V gene (reference sequence).